This TCR beta chain was captured in a study of control samples from healthy donors and cancer patients. The V and J ends lost 4 bases and 8 bases, in that order; junction bases with no gene match: 17. CDR3 length: 16 residues. CDR1 and CDR2 (germline): GTSNPN, SVGIG (reference sequence). TCRdb's table, derived via immunoSEQ multiplex PCR, lists solely in-frame clones and lacks some. The sample holds approximately 68,000 clones, 65% to 85% seen once. The V call is TRBV30, the J call TRBJ2-5; TRBD2 aligns across 9 bases. This receptor was taken from a man in his sixties in good health. Sequenced input: blood. The CDR3 nucleotides are TGTGCCTGGAACACCGGGACTAGCAGATCCAGGGTTACCCAGTACTTC. This codes for CAWNTGTSRSRVTQYF.